These T cell receptor beta chains were read from a single sample in a study of PD-1 blockade in classical Hodgkin lymphoma. Repertoires were generated with immunoSEQ multiplex PCR, while TCRdb's copy carries only in-frame clones and drops some. The data hold 30,000 to 35,000 clones, with 90% observed a single time. This sample comprised CD4+ T cells from blood, obtained at baseline. Receptors were obtained from a human donor with classical Hodgkin lymphoma. The CDR3 runs from the conserved cysteine through the conserved F or W. A D gene is named only where the DNA matches it firmly. Clone size is not always given. Where it is, it says once, few, many or a class for expanded clones.

D: NA
size: NA
V: TRBV5-1
J: TRBJ2-7
DNA: TGCGCCAGCAGCTTGGTTACAGGGTACGAGCAGTACTTC
CDR3: CASSLVTGYEQYF

D: TRBD1
size: NA
V: TRBV25-1
J: TRBJ2-7
DNA: TGTGCCAGCAGGGAGCCGGGACAGGGGTTTTACGAGCAGTACTTC
CDR3: CASREPGQGFYEQYF

D: TRBD2
size: NA
V: TRBV10-2
J: TRBJ2-7
DNA: TGCGCCAGCAGTGAGGGTAGCGGGAGCTCCTACGAGCAGTACTTC
CDR3: CASSEGSGSSYEQYF

D: TRBD1
size: NA
V: TRBV7-9
J: TRBJ1-1
DNA: TGTGCCAGCAGCTTAGGAAGGACAGGCGGAAGAACTGAAGCTTTCTTT
CDR3: CASSLGRTGGRTEAFF

D: NA
size: once
V: TRBV6-6
J: TRBJ1-2
DNA: TGTGCCAGCAGATACAGGGATCATGGCTACACCTTC
CDR3: CASRYRDHGYTF

D: NA
size: NA
V: TRBV11-1
J: TRBJ2-7
DNA: TGTGCCAGCAGCTTAGGGTTTTCGGCGGTTACCTACGAGCAGTACTTC
CDR3: CASSLGFSAVTYEQYF

D: NA
size: NA
V: TRBV11-2
J: TRBJ2-4
DNA: TGTGCCAGCAGCTTGACCAAAAACATTCAGTACTTC
CDR3: CASSLTKNIQYF

D: TRBD2
size: NA
V: TRBV25-1
J: TRBJ2-7
DNA: TGTGCCAGCAGTGAATTGAATTGGAGGGGAGGGTACGAGCAGTACTTC
CDR3: CASSELNWRGGYEQYF

D: NA
size: NA
V: TRBV25-1
J: TRBJ2-1
DNA: TGTGCCAGCAGTGAATGGGGACAAGGGAGGAACAATGAGCAGTTCTTC
CDR3: CASSEWGQGRNNEQFF

D: NA
size: NA
V: TRBV5-1
J: TRBJ2-3
DNA: TGCGCCAGCAGCTTCTCGGGGTTACCTAGCACAGATACGCAGTATTTT
CDR3: CASSFSGLPSTDTQYF

D: TRBD1
size: NA
V: TRBV5-4
J: TRBJ1-6
DNA: TGTGCCAGCAGCCGGGACAGGGCCAGCTCCTATAATTCACCCCTCCACTTT
CDR3: CASSRDRASSYNSPLHF

D: NA
size: NA
V: TRBV19
J: TRBJ2-1
DNA: TGTGCCAGTAGTATACAAGCGGGCAAATACAATGAGCAGTTCTTC
CDR3: CASSIQAGKYNEQFF

D: NA
size: NA
V: TRBV11-1
J: TRBJ1-1
DNA: TGTGCCAGCAGCCCTCCCAAGGGAATAGGGAACACTGAAGCTTTCTTT
CDR3: CASSPPKGIGNTEAFF

D: NA
size: NA
V: TRBV5-8
J: TRBJ1-2
DNA: TGTGCCAGCAGCTCCGGGCCGCGAAACCTGACGTGGGGCTATGGCTACACCTTC
CDR3: CASSSGPRNLTWGYGYTF

D: NA
size: NA
V: TRBV5-6
J: TRBJ1-2
DNA: TGTGCCAGCAGCTTAGTGGGCTATGGCTACACCTTC
CDR3: CASSLVGYGYTF

D: NA
size: NA
V: TRBV19
J: TRBJ2-3
DNA: TGTGCCAGTATCGACAGTTTAACAGCAGATACGCAGTATTTT
CDR3: CASIDSLTADTQYF

D: NA
size: NA
V: TRBV28
J: TRBJ1-2
DNA: TGTGCCAGCAGACGACCAGCGACAGGCGTTTATGGCTACACCTTC
CDR3: CASRRPATGVYGYTF

D: TRBD2
size: NA
V: TRBV10-3
J: TRBJ2-2
DNA: TGTGCCATCAATGCGAGATCAGTGGCTAGCGGGAGAGGTAGGACCGGGGAGCTGTTTTTT
CDR3: CAINARSVASGRGRTGELFF

D: NA
size: NA
V: TRBV5-6
J: TRBJ2-1
DNA: TGTGCCAGCAGCTACGCAGGGTATGTCGGGGATGAGCAGTTCTTC
CDR3: CASSYAGYVGDEQFF

D: TRBD2
size: NA
V: TRBV29-1
J: TRBJ2-3
DNA: TGCAGCGCCTCAAAGACTAGCGGGGGCGATACGCAGTATTTT
CDR3: CSASKTSGGDTQYF

D: NA
size: NA
V: TRBV5-8
J: TRBJ1-3
DNA: TGTGCCAGCAGCTTGTATCGTACGAACACCATATATTTT
CDR3: CASSLYRTNTIYF

D: NA
size: NA
V: TRBV30
J: TRBJ1-2
DNA: TGTGCCTGGAGTGTTGGCAGTAACTATGGCTACACCTTC
CDR3: CAWSVGSNYGYTF

D: NA
size: NA
V: TRBV19
J: TRBJ2-7
DNA: TGTGCCAGTAGTATATTGGCAGGGGGGGAGTACGAGCAGTACTTC
CDR3: CASSILAGGEYEQYF

D: NA
size: NA
V: TRBV27
J: TRBJ1-6
DNA: TGTGCCAGCAGTTCTAGGTCAGATTCACCCCTCCACTTT
CDR3: CASSSRSDSPLHF

D: NA
size: NA
V: TRBV4-2
J: TRBJ2-4
DNA: TGTGCCAGCAGCCATGAACCCACCGGGCCTAAAAACATTCAGTACTTC
CDR3: CASSHEPTGPKNIQYF

D: NA
size: NA
V: TRBV6-5
J: TRBJ1-4
DNA: TGTGCCAGCAGTTACGTACAGGGTCGCGGTGAAAAACTGTTTTTT
CDR3: CASSYVQGRGEKLFF

D: TRBD1
size: NA
V: TRBV19
J: TRBJ1-1
DNA: TGTGCCAGTAGCCGGCCGGGACAGCCGAACACTGAAGCTTTCTTT
CDR3: CASSRPGQPNTEAFF

D: NA
size: NA
V: TRBV20-1
J: TRBJ2-1
DNA: TGCAGTGCTGAGAGGAATGAGCAGTTCTTC
CDR3: CSAERNEQFF

D: NA
size: once
V: TRBV7-9
J: TRBJ1-4
DNA: TGTGCCAGCAGCTTAGTCATGGCAGCCACTAATGAAAAACTGTTTTTT
CDR3: CASSLVMAATNEKLFF

D: NA
size: NA
V: TRBV19
J: TRBJ1-5
DNA: TGTGCCAGTAGGGACAATAGCAATCAGCCCCAGCATTTT
CDR3: CASRDNSNQPQHF

D: NA
size: NA
V: TRBV5-1
J: TRBJ1-4
DNA: TGCGCCAGCTCAGAGGGTATAGGTGAAAAACTGTTTTTT
CDR3: CASSEGIGEKLFF

D: TRBD1
size: NA
V: TRBV7-8
J: TRBJ2-7
DNA: TGTGCCAGCAGCCCCCGGACAGGGAACGGCCTCTACGAGCAGTACTTC
CDR3: CASSPRTGNGLYEQYF

D: TRBD1
size: NA
V: TRBV29-1
J: TRBJ2-3
DNA: TGCAGCGTTTATCGACAGGGATGGACAGATACGCAGTATTTT
CDR3: CSVYRQGWTDTQYF